Here is one T cell receptor beta chain with its context. These data originate in a study of blood T cell repertoires in COVID-19. Overall study context: From the United States, Italy and Spain came samples of acute and convalescent COVID-19. T cells, B-cell-depleted T cells, or PBMCs provided the cDNA or gDNA that served as material.

How the authors handled the data: Counts of nucleated cells, estimated from reference gene primer amplification, were obtained. Produced via immunoSEQ multiplex PCR; TCRdb's table is partial and in-frame only. The V and J calls and the clone size are those of that table, but D and trimming were determined from the DNA. The profile covers about 41,000 clones, with more than 75% appearing a single time and about 3.7% taken by the ten largest. CDR1 LGHDT and CDR2 YNNKEL come from the germline V gene (reference sequence). CDR3 length: 14 residues. Trimming removed 4 bases at V and 4 bases at J, with 12 bases between.

This sequence originates from a man between 40 and 49 years old with COVID-19, enrolled during active disease. The chain couples TRBV3-1 (or the pseudogene TRBV3-2) to TRBJ2-3; D is uncertain. Material for sequencing was peripheral blood. CDR3 sequence (DNA): TGTGCCAGCAGCCCTGCCCCCACTGCAGATACGCAGTATTTT. It codes for CASSPAPTADTQYF.